The text below deals with one T cell receptor (beta chain). Its target is not known. Different DNA sequences within this sample yield the same CDR3. This sample is part of a study of shared clonotypes between healthy human individuals. Overall study findings and caveats: Naive subsets generally exceeded memory subsets in estimated richness. Read depth was anticipated to influence clonotype sharing among donors. Researchers sampled blood only, noting tissue repertoires likely differ.

This CDR3 has 14 residues. With 3 bases clipped from V and 4 bases from J, the junction kept 2 bases outside the gene matches. Germline CDR1 reads SGHRS; CDR2 reads YFSETQ. Data came from immunoSEQ multiplex PCR; TCRdb stores just in-frame clones and leaves some out. Of some 2 million clones detected, over 85% appear once; the ten largest clones hold 0.1% to 0.15%. Sequencing used naive CD4+ T cells sorted from blood. Sample subset: CD45RA+ positively selected. This TCR derives from a man between 18 and 29 years old in good health. The chain carries TRBV5-1 and TRBJ2-7; 12 bases map to TRBD1. The CDR3 loop is CASSSGQGAYEQYF. CDR3 DNA: TGCGCCAGCAGCTCGGGACAGGGGGCATACGAGCAGTACTTC.